This T cell receptor beta chain was recorded in a study of spatial heterogeneity in lung cancer. Background on the study: Every unique TCR and UMI combination, on average, appeared more than ten times in raw reads. Findings and caveats of the study: Ubiquitous expanded tumor TCRs were observed in blood more at resection than follow-up.

On this clonotype itself: Its antigen is unidentified.

A unique molecular identifier was attached to every TCR cDNA molecule. TCRdb independently ran MiXCR on the 5' RACE reads; one entry per CDR3 protein. The profile shows 20,000 to 25,000 distinct CDR3 sequences, approximately 4.4% of them singletons. Stated time point: sample taken at primary tumor resection. Material for sequencing was whole RNA from tumor, nontumor lung or frozen PBMC, left unsorted. V gave up 6 bases and J gave up 2 bases, with 11 bases separating them. The germline CDR1 and CDR2 sequences are MNHEY and SVGAGI. The CDR3 is made up of 13 amino acids. The chain recombines TRBV6-5 with TRBJ2-7, with a weak D call TRBD2 (6 bases). The starting material was PBMCs, obtained at surgery. This clonotype was sampled from a male donor with early-stage non-small cell lung cancer. CDR3 nucleotide sequence: TGTGCCAGCAGCCCCCCGGGAGCCTACGAGCAGTACTTC. Translated: CASSPPGAYEQYF.